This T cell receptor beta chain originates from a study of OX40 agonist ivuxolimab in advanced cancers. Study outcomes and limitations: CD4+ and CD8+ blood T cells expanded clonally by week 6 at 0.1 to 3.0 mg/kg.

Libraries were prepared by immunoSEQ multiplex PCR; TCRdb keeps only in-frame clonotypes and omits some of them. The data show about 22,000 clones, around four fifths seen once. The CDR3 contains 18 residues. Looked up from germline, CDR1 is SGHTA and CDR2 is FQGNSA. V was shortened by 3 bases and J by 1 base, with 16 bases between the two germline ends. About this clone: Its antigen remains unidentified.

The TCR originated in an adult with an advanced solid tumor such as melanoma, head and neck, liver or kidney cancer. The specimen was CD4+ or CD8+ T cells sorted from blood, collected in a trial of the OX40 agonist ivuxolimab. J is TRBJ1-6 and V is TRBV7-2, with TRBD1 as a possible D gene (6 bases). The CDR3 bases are TGTGCCAGCAGCTTTTCGGGGGGCTATGGGTCCTATAATTCACCCCTCCACTTT. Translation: CASSFSGGYGSYNSPLHF.